The 21 T cell receptor beta chains reported below all come from one sample, sequenced in a study of T cell repertoires in cytomegalovirus infection. The antigens of these receptors remain unknown. TCRdb re-derived calls from the reads in MiXCR, one entry per CDR3 protein. The repertoire holds some 500,000 distinct CDR3 sequences, with roughly a third as singletons. The sample consisted of cultured PBMCs, taken from culture after CMV antigen stimulation. The receptors were sampled from a human donor in good health (CMV status not recorded). Some clones in this sample may be carry-over from other donors' samples.

This rearrangement joins TRBV6-1 to TRBJ2-1, with D perhaps matching TRBD1 (6 bases). Trimming shortened V by 5 bases and J by 5 bases, and 13 bases separated the two germline ends. CDR3 length equals 14 residues. CDR1 is MNHNS and CDR2 is SASEGT in the germline V gene. The CDR3 coding sequence is TGTGCCAGCAGTCTACAAGGGGGTCACAATGAGCAGTTCTTC. Its protein is CASSLQGGHNEQFF.

The chain uses TRBV10-3 and TRBJ2-5, with 11 positions matching TRBD2. Germline V gene sequence: CDR1 ENHRY, CDR2 SYGVKD. The length of the CDR3 is 15 residues. V lost 4 bases and J lost 1; bases outside the gene matches: 2. CDR3 region: CAISGLAGGQETQYF. For the CDR3, the DNA is TGTGCCATCAGTGGCCTAGCGGGAGGCCAAGAGACCCAGTACTTC.

The J gene is TRBJ1-5, the V gene TRBV6-1; D is uncertain. The germline V gene encodes CDR1 MNHNS and CDR2 SASEGT. The germline V and J ends were trimmed by 0 bases and 0 bases, with 6 bases remaining between them. The CDR3 has 15 amino acids. In DNA, the CDR3 is TGTGCCAGCAGTGAAGCGGGCAGTAGCAATCAGCCCCAGCATTTT. As protein: CASSEAGSSNQPQHF.

The V gene is TRBV28, the J gene TRBJ2-1; tentatively, D is TRBD1 or TRBD2 (5 bases each). V dropped 5 bases and J dropped 8 bases, with 19 bases sitting between them. The CDR3 runs 15 residues. Germline CDR1 MDHEN, CDR2 SYDVKM. The CDR3 DNA reads TGTGCCAGCAGTCCCGGGAACACAGGAATCGATGAGCAGTTCTTC. It specifies CASSPGNTGIDEQFF.

The V gene is TRBV24-1, the J gene TRBJ1-5, with TRBD1 matching over 8 bases. V was clipped by 2 bases and J by 0 bases; unmatched bases: 8. The CDR3 is made up of 18 amino acids. Germline CDR1 reads KGHDR; CDR2 reads SFDVKD. In nucleotides, the CDR3 is TGTGCCACCAGTGATTCTAAGACAGGGGCCTATAGCAATCAGCCCCAGCATTTT. Amino acid sequence: CATSDSKTGAYSNQPQHF.

The V and J genes are TRBV4-1 and TRBJ2-2; D is possibly TRBD1 or TRBD2 (5 bases each). Germline CDR1 and CDR2: MGHRA and YSYEKL. V was cut by 1 base and J by 2 bases, with 8 bases left in between. This CDR3 is 15 amino acids long. The CDR3 spells CASSQVGDNTGELFF. The CDR3 region has the DNA TGCGCCAGCAGCCAAGTAGGGGACAACACCGGGGAGCTGTTTTTT.

This clonotype was counted only a few times. The V and J genes are TRBV12-3 or TRBV12-4 and TRBJ2-7; TRBD2 is a possible D gene (6 bases). Trimming cost V 6 bases and J 6 bases, with 15 bases left between them. The CDR3 runs 13 residues. CDR3 sequence reads: CASSHQASAEQYV. CDR3 DNA: TGTGCCAGCAGCCATCAAGCTAGCGCCGAGCAGTACGTC.

J is TRBJ2-1 and V is TRBV4-3; 11 nucleotides agree with TRBD2. CDR3 size: 16 residues. Trimming took 1 base from V and 9 from J; bases not matched to a gene: 8. CDR1 is LGHNA and CDR2 is YSLEER in the germline V gene. Here the CDR3 reads CASSQAALAGGGEQFF. The CDR3, as DNA: TGCGCCAGCAGCCAAGCGGCCCTAGCGGGAGGTGGTGAGCAGTTCTTC.

The genes are TRBV11-2 and TRBJ2-7; no reliable D call. The CDR3 consists of 14 residues. The germline gives CDR1 SGHAT, CDR2 FQNNGV. V gave up 0 bases and J gave up 0 bases, with 6 bases separating them. Here the CDR3 DNA reads TGTGCCAGCAGCTTAGAAGCCCACTCCTACGAGCAGTACGTC. Translated, it gives CASSLEAHSYEQYV.

This clonotype was detected only a few times. The genes are TRBV6-5 and TRBJ2-5; the match to TRBD1 covers 12 bases. This CDR3 is 15 amino acids long. Trimming took 2 bases from V and 5 from J; bases not matched to a gene: 3. Germline CDR1 is MNHEY and CDR2 is SVGAGI. The CDR3 DNA is TGTGCCAGCAGTTACGGGACAGGGGGCGAGGAGACCCAGTACTTC. As protein: CASSYGTGGEETQYF.

The J gene is TRBJ2-2, the V gene TRBV6-2 or TRBV6-3; D is unresolved. The V end lost 7 bases, the J end lost 2 bases, and 11 bases lay between the germline ends. The CDR3 sequence is 14 residues long. The germline gives CDR1 MNHEY, CDR2 SVGEGT. The CDR3 nucleotides read TGTGCCAGCAATCGGGTACAAAACACCGGGGAGCTGTTTTTT. It translates to CASNRVQNTGELFF.

This clonotype appeared many times. The J gene is TRBJ2-1, the V gene TRBV12-3 or TRBV12-4; a weak D match, TRBD1 (6 bases). This CDR3 is 21 amino acids long. V was trimmed by 1 base and J by 4 bases, leaving 29 bases between them. CDR3 sequence (DNA): TGTGCCAGCAGTTTAGGCGGAGACAGGAGGATCGTCCCGGAGGTGTACAATGAGCAGTTCTTC. It encodes CASSLGGDRRIVPEVYNEQFF.

The CDR3 nucleotides are TGCAGTGCCGAGTTCCCATCAGCGGGAGTTTCGAATGAGCAGTTCTTC. The encoded protein is CSAEFPSAGVSNEQFF. The chain joins TRBV20-1 to TRBJ2-1, with TRBD2 matching 8 bases. CDR3 length: 16 amino acids. The germline CDR1 and CDR2 sequences are DFQATT and SNEGSKA (reference sequence). V dropped 6 bases and J dropped 7; count of bases not matched to a gene: 17.

This clonotype occurred once. The rearrangement joins TRBV20-1 to TRBJ2-3; 12 bases agree with TRBD2. There are 16 residues in the CDR3. The germline V gene has CDR1 DFQATT and CDR2 SNEGSKA (reference sequence). V was clipped by 5 bases and J by 3 bases; unmatched bases: 9. The CDR3 nucleotides are TGCAGTGCTGCCCCTTGGACTAGCGGGACGACAGATACGCAGTATTTT. Amino acids: CSAAPWTSGTTDTQYF.

This clonotype was seen many times. CDR3 sequence (DNA): TGTGCCATCAGTGACCGGGACAGGGGGTACAATGAGCAGTTCTTC. It translates to CAISDRDRGYNEQFF. The genes are TRBV10-3 and TRBJ2-1, with 11 bases aligning to TRBD1. V lost 3 bases to trimming and J lost 4 bases; unmatched junction nucleotides: 2. CDR3 length equals 15 residues. CDR1 and CDR2 from the germline V gene are ENHRY and SYGVKD.

The V gene is TRBV20-1, the J gene TRBJ2-7; no reliable D call. Between the trimmed V and J ends, which lost 7 bases and 5 bases, there was a span of 6 bases. Germline values: CDR1 DFQATT, CDR2 SNEGSKA (reference sequence). The CDR3 length is 9 residues. CDR3 in amino acids: CSVPDEQYF. CDR3 in DNA: TGCAGTGTTCCGGACGAGCAGTACTTC.

This chain joins TRBV5-1 and TRBJ1-5; no definite D call. Between the trimmed V and J ends, which lost 0 bases and 3 bases, there was a span of 7 bases. The CDR3 loop spans 14 amino acids. CDR1 and CDR2 (germline): SGHRS, YFSETQ. The CDR3 is CASSLDGNNQPQHF. CDR3 nucleotides: TGCGCCAGCAGCTTGGACGGGAACAATCAGCCCCAGCATTTT.

This rearrangement joins TRBV30 to TRBJ2-3; D might be TRBD2 (6 bases). The V gene lost 0 bases and the J gene lost 11 bases, with 15 bases spanning the gap. Germline V gene lookup returns CDR1 GTSNPN and CDR2 SVGIG (reference sequence). This CDR3 region has 13 residues. CDR3 DNA: TGTGCCTGGAGTGTACTAGCCGGGTCAGGGCAGTATTTT. This codes for CAWSVLAGSGQYF.

There are a few counts of this clonotype. This sequence joins TRBV7-8 and TRBJ2-2; 16 nucleotides align to TRBD2. V shed 3 bases and J 4 bases; nucleotides not matched to a gene: 20. Germline V lookup: CDR1 SGHVS, CDR2 FQNEAQ. The CDR3 consists of 23 residues. The CDR3 reads CASSFFMGTSGRAGAHSTGELFF. CDR3 DNA: TGTGCCAGCAGCTTCTTCATGGGGACTAGCGGGAGGGCCGGCGCGCATAGCACCGGGGAGCTGTTTTTT.

V usage is TRBV7-4 and J usage is TRBJ2-7; 10 nucleotides line up with TRBD1. The junction had 22 bases not matched to a gene; V was cut back by 5 bases and J by 0 bases. CDR3 length: 21 amino acids. The germline gives CDR1 SGHVT, CDR2 SQSDAQ. The CDR3 loop is CASSQGLRDRGPRTRSYEQYV. CDR3 nucleotides: TGTGCCAGCAGCCAAGGTCTCCGGGACAGGGGACCCCGCACCCGCTCCTACGAGCAGTACGTC.

The sample holds a few counts of this clonotype. The J gene is TRBJ1-5, the V gene TRBV30; 9 nucleotides match TRBD1. The CDR3 covers 15 residues. The germline gives CDR1 GTSNPN, CDR2 SVGIG (reference sequence). Trimming removed 1 base from V and 2 bases from J; junction bases left unmatched: 3. The CDR3 is CAWSAGDRGNQPQHF. The CDR3 DNA reads as TGTGCCTGGAGTGCGGGGGACAGGGGCAATCAGCCCCAGCATTTT.